Listed below are T cell receptor beta chains from one sample, sequenced in a study of human T cells and chemical hapten exposure. TCRdb independently ran MiXCR on the RACE reads; one entry per CDR3 protein. Of 35,000 to 55,000 distinct CDR3 sequences listed, approximately 10% are singletons. Material: whole blood, obtained in connection with sensitization to the hapten diphenylcyclopropenone (DPC). Receptors originate from a woman under 40 with alopecia areata. Some clones in this sample may be carry-over from other donors' samples. The CDR3 runs from the conserved cysteine through the conserved F or W. The D gene is left open where the match is weak. Where a row states a size, it is once, few, many or the class of an expanded clone; other rows omit it.

many | NA | TRBJ2-6 | TRBV5-1 | CASSPGTSGSGANVLTF | TGCGCCAGCAGCCCCGGGACCTCTGGCTCTGGGGCCAACGTCCTGACTTTC
NA | TRBD2 | TRBJ2-3 | TRBV12-3/TRBV12-4 | CASSFGLATDTQYF | TGTGCCAGCAGTTTCGGACTAGCGACAGATACGCAGTATTTT
NA | NA | TRBJ1-2 | TRBV4-2 | CASSQDETRYGYTF | TGTGCCAGCAGCCAAGATGAGACCCGATATGGCTACACCTTC
many | TRBD1 | TRBJ1-1 | TRBV20-1 | CSAPESGGWITEAFF | TGCAGTGCCCCAGAGTCAGGGGGCTGGATCACTGAAGCTTTCTTT
many | NA | TRBJ1-2 | TRBV6-2/TRBV6-3 | CASSYSTGIYTF | TGTGCCAGCAGTTACTCTACGGGAATCTACACCTTC
NA | TRBD2 | TRBJ2-1 | TRBV2 | CASSASGGQFF | TGTGCCAGCAGTGCTAGCGGGGGGCAGTTCTTC
few | TRBD1 | TRBJ2-5 | TRBV5-1 | CASSPGQIQETQYF | TGCGCCAGCAGCCCGGGACAGATCCAAGAGACCCAGTACTTC
many | TRBD1 | TRBJ2-3 | TRBV4-3 | CASSQTGTGLSNTQYF | TGCGCCAGCAGCCAGACCGGGACAGGCCTTAGTAATACGCAGTATTTT
NA | NA | TRBJ2-6 | TRBV6-5 | CASSPRGSSSGANVLTF | TGTGCCAGCAGCCCCAGGGGCTCAAGCTCTGGGGCCAACGTCCTGACTTTC
few | TRBD2 | TRBJ2-3 | TRBV7-8 | CVSAAGGQADTQYF | TGTGTTTCGGCTGCGGGGGGCCAGGCAGATACGCAGTATTTT
few | NA | TRBJ1-2 | TRBV30 | CAWKAENYGYTF | TGTGCCTGGAAGGCAGAAAACTATGGCTACACCTTC
many | TRBD1 | TRBJ2-6 | TRBV7-2 | CASSSRTGGGGANVLTF | TGTGCCAGCAGCTCACGGACAGGGGGCGGTGGGGCCAACGTCCTGACTTTC
many | NA | TRBJ1-5 | TRBV19 | CASSIGGYQPQHF | TGTGCCAGTAGTATAGGGGGCTATCAGCCCCAGCATTTT
many | NA | TRBJ2-6 | TRBV28 | CASSFISGANVLTF | TGTGCCAGCAGTTTCATCTCTGGGGCCAACGTCCTGACTTTC
NA | TRBD1 | TRBJ2-7 | TRBV7-9 | CASSRDRGYYYEQYF | TGTGCCAGCAGCCGCGACAGGGGATACTACTACGAGCAGTACTTC
many | NA | TRBJ2-7 | TRBV28 | CASSTRTVTYEQYF | TGTGCCAGCAGTACCCGGACAGTTACCTACGAGCAGTACTTC
many | NA | TRBJ2-2 | TRBV20-1 | CSASSAGNTGELFF | TGCAGTGCTAGTTCTGCGGGGAACACCGGGGAGCTGTTTTTT
NA | NA | TRBJ2-7 | TRBV12-3/TRBV12-4 | CASGRLSGTPTYEQYF | TGTGCCAGCGGCCGCCTTTCCGGGACACCGACCTACGAGCAGTACTTC
many | NA | TRBJ2-5 | TRBV12-3/TRBV12-4 | CASSLTRVETQYF | TGTGCCAGCAGTTTAACCAGGGTGGAGACCCAGTACTTC
NA | TRBD1 | TRBJ1-4 | TRBV5-4 | CASSRDRGSGKLFF | TGTGCCAGCAGCAGGGACAGAGGTTCAGGAAAACTGTTTTTT
many | NA | TRBJ2-5 | TRBV29-1 | CSVERGRGFQETQYF | TGCAGCGTTGAACGGGGTAGGGGTTTCCAAGAGACCCAGTACTTC
NA | NA | TRBJ2-7 | TRBV5-1 | CASSLGTSATLSYEQYF | TGCGCCAGCAGCTTGGGGACCAGTGCGACTCTCTCCTACGAGCAGTACTTC
NA | NA | TRBJ1-2 | TRBV4-3 | CASSQASDRANYGYTF | TGCGCCAGCAGCCAAGCCTCGGACAGAGCTAACTATGGCTACACCTTC
NA | TRBD2 | TRBJ2-3 | TRBV28 | CASSQLLAASTDTQYF | TGTGCCAGCAGTCAACTACTAGCGGCTAGCACAGATACGCAGTATTTT
many | NA | TRBJ1-1 | TRBV20-1 | CSAKQGQGTEAFF | TGCAGTGCTAAACAGGGCCAGGGGACTGAAGCTTTCTTT
many | TRBD2 | TRBJ2-1 | TRBV11-2 | CASSVGLALGEQFF | TGTGCCAGCAGCGTGGGACTAGCCCTCGGTGAGCAGTTCTTC